This T cell receptor beta chain was recovered during a study of blood T cells in healthy people across ages. This CDR3 spans 15 amino acids. The V and J ends lost 5 bases and 6 bases, in that order; junction bases with no gene match: 10. The germline V gene encodes CDR1 DFQATT and CDR2 SNEGSKA (reference sequence). The second PCR ran roughly 7 to 12 cycles with a sample-barcoded 5' primer and J-beta primers. Each cDNA molecule was tagged by a template-switch adaptor that had 12 random nucleotides. One entry per CDR3 protein, called by TCRdb with MiXCR from the 5' RACE reads. The sample holds hundreds of thousands of distinct CDR3 sequences, 36% seen once. Only a few counts were recorded for this clonotype.

Sequences were obtained from blood. V usage is TRBV20-1 and J usage is TRBJ2-1; 10 positions agree with TRBD2. This sequence was found in a man between 18 and 29 years old in good health. This CDR3 is CSAPLVSGGANEQFF. CDR3 nucleotide sequence: TGCAGTGCTCCCCTCGTGAGCGGGGGGGCCAATGAGCAGTTCTTC.